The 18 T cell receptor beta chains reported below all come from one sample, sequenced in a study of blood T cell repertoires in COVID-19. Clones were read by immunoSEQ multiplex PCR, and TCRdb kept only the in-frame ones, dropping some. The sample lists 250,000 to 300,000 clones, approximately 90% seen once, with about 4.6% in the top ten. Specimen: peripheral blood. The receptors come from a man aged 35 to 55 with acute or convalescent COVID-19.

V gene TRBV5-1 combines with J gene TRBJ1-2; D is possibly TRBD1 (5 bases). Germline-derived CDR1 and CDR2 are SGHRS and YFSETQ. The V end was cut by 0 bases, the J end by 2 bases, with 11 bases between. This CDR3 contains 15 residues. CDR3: CASSLEAGPNYGYTF. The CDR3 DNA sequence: TGCGCCAGCAGCTTGGAAGCAGGGCCCAACTATGGCTACACCTTC. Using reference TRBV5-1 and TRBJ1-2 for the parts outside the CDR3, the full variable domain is KAGVTQTPRYLIKTRGQQVTLSCSPISGHRSVSWYQQTPGQGLQFLFEYFSETQRNKGNFPGRFSGRQFSNSRSEMNVSTLELGDSALYLCASSLEAGPNYGYTFGSGTRLTVV.

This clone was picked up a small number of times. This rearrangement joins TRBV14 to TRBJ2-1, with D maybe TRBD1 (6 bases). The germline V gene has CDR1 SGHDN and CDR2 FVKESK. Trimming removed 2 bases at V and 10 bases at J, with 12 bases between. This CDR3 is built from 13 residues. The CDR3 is CASSQRGTREQFF. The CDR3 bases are TGTGCCAGCAGCCAAAGGGGGACAAGAGAGCAGTTCTTC.

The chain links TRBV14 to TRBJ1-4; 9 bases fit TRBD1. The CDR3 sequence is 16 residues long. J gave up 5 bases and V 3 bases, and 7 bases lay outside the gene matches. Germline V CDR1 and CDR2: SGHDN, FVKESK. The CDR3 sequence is CASSQETGGYNEKLFF. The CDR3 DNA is TGTGCCAGCAGCCAGGAAACAGGGGGCTACAATGAAAAACTGTTTTTT.

CDR3 coding DNA: TGTGCCAGCAGCACACAGGGTTTTTATAATTCACCCCTCCACTTT. It is translated as CASSTQGFYNSPLHF. The chain combines TRBV3-1 (or the pseudogene TRBV3-2) with TRBJ1-6; tentatively, D is TRBD1 (6 bases). This CDR3 is 15 amino acids long. Germline V lookup: CDR1 LGHDT, CDR2 YNNKEL (reference sequence). V dropped 5 bases and J dropped 4 bases, with 12 bases sitting between them.

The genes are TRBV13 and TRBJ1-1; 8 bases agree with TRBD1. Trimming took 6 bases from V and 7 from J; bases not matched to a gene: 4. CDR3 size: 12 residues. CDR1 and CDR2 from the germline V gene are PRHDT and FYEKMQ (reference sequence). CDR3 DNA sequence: TGTGCCAGCAGATTCGACAGGGGTGAAGCTTTCTTT. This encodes CASRFDRGEAFF. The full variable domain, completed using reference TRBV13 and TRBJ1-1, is AAGVIQSPRHLIKEKRETATLKCYPIPRHDTVYWYQQGPGQDPQFLISFYEKMQSDKGSIPDRFSAQQFSDYHSELNMSSLELGDSALYFCASRFDRGEAFFGQGTRLTVV.

The DNA for the CDR3 is TGTGCCAGCAGCTTATCTACCGGGGGAAGTCTGAGGAATGAGCAGTTCTTC. Amino acid sequence: CASSLSTGGSLRNEQFF. The chain is built from TRBV11-3 and TRBJ2-1; a weak D match, TRBD2 (6 bases). The V gene lost 2 bases and the J gene lost 7 bases, with 21 bases spanning the gap. The CDR3 is made up of 17 amino acids. CDR1 and CDR2 from the germline V gene are SGHNT and YENEEA.

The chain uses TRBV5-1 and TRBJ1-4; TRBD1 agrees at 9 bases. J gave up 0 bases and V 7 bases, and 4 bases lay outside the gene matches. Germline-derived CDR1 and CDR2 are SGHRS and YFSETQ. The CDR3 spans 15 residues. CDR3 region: CASGTGPATNEKLFF. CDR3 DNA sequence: TGCGCCAGCGGGACAGGGCCTGCAACTAATGAAAAACTGTTTTTT.

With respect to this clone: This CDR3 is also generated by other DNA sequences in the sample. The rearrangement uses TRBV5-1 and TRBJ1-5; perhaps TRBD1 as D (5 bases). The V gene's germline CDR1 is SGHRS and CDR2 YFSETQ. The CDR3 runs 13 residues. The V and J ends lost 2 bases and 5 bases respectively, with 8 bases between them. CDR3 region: CASSFGGDQPQHF. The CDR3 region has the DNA TGCGCCAGCAGCTTTGGAGGGGATCAGCCCCAGCATTTT.

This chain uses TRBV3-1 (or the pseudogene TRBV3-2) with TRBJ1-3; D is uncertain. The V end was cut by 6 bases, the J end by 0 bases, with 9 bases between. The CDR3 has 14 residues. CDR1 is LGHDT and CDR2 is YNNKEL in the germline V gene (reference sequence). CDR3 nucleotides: TGTGCCAGCAGTTCATCTATCTCTGGAAACACCATATATTTT. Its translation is CASSSSISGNTIYF.

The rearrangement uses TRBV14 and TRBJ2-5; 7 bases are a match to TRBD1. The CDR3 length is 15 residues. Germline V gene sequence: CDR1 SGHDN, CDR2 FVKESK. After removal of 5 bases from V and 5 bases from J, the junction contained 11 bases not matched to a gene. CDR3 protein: CASSYRQGSGETQYF. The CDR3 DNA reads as TGTGCCAGCAGCTATCGACAGGGATCTGGGGAGACCCAGTACTTC.

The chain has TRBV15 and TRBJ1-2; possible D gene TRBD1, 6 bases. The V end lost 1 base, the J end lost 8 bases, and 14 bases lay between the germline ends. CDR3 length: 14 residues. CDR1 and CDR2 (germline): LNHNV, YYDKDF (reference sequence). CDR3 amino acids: CATSRARQASGYTF. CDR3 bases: TGTGCCACCAGCAGAGCTAGACAGGCTAGCGGCTACACCTTC.

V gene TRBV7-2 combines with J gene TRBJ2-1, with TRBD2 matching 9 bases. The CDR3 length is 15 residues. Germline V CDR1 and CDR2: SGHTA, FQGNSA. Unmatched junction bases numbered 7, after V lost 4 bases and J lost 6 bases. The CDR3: CASSSQRGAGNEQFF. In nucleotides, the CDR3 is TGTGCCAGCAGCTCACAGCGGGGGGCTGGCAATGAGCAGTTCTTC.

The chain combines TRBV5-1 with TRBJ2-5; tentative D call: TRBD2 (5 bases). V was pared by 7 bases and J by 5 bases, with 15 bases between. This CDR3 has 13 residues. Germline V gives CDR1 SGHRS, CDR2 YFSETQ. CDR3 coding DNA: TGCGCCAGCGGACTTAAGCCGAGGGAGACCCAGTACTTC. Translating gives CASGLKPRETQYF.

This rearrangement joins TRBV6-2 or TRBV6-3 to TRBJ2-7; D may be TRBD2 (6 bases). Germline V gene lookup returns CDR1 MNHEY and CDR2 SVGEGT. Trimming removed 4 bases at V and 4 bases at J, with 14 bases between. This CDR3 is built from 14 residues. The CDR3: CASSLTGTRYEQYF. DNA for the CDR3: TGTGCCAGCAGTTTGACCGGGACTCGTTACGAGCAGTACTTC.

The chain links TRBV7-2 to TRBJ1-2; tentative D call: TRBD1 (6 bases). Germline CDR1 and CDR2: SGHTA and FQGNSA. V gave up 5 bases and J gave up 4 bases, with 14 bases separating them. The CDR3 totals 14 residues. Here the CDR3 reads CASSPAWTAYGYTF. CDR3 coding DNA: TGTGCCAGCAGCCCCGCATGGACAGCCTATGGCTACACCTTC. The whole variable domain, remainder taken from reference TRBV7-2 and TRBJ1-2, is GAGVSQSPSNKVTEKGKDVELRCDPISGHTALYWYRQSLGQGLEFLIYFQGNSAPDKSGLPSDRFSAERTGGSVSTLTIQRTQQEDSAVYLCASSPAWTAYGYTFGSGTRLTVV.

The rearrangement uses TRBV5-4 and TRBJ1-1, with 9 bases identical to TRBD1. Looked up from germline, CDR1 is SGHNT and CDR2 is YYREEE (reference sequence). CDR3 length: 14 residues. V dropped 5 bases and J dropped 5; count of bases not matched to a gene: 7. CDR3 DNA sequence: TGTGCCAGCAGTACCGGACAGGGGAGAACTGAAGCTTTCTTT. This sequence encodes CASSTGQGRTEAFF.

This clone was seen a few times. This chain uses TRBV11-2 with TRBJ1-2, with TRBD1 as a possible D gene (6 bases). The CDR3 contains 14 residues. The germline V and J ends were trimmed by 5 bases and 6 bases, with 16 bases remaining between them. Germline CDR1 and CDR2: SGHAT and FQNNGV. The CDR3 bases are TGTGCCAGCAGCCGGGGGGGGCAAATGGATGGCTACACCTTC. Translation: CASSRGGQMDGYTF.

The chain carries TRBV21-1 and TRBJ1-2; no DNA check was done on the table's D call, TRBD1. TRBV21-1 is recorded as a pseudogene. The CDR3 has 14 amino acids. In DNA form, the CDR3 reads TGTGCCAGCAGCATAGACAGGGGGCTCTATGGCTACACCTTC. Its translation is CASSIDRGLYGYTF.